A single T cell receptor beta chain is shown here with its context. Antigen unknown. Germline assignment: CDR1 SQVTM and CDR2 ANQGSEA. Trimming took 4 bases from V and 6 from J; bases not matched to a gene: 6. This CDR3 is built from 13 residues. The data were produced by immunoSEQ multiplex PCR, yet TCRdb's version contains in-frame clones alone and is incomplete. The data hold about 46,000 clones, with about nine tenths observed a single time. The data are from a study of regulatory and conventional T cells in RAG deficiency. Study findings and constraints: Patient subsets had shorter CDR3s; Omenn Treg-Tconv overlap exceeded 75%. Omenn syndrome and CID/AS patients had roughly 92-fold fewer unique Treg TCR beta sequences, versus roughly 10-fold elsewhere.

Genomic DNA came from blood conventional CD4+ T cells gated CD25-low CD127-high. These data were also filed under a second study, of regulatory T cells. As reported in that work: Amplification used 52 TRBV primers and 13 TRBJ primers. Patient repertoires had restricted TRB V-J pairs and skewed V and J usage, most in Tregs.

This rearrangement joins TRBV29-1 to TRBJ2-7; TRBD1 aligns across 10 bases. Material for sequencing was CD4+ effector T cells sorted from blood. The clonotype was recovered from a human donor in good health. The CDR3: CSVAGQGEVEQYF. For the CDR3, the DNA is TGCAGCGTTGCTGGACAGGGGGAGGTCGAGCAGTACTTC.